This is a list of T cell receptor beta chains from one sample in a study of cytomegalovirus exposure and HLA in healthy donors. The repertoire was sequenced with immunoSEQ multiplex PCR; TCRdb's copy has only in-frame clones and lacks some. This table holds some 150,000 clones, around 82% found once. The sequenced material came from PBMCs. The source is a woman between 50 and 59 years old in good health and CMV-seropositive. The CDR3 runs from the conserved cysteine through the conserved F or W. Each record gives: J gene, clone size, V gene, D gene, CDR3 protein, CDR3 DNA. The D gene is left open where the match is weak. Expanded clones get a size class; other rows say once, few or many, or leave the size out.

TRBJ2-3 NA TRBV7-8 TRBD1 CASSIDRGSTDTQYF TGTGCCAGCAGCATCGACAGGGGTAGCACAGATACGCAGTATTTT
TRBJ2-2 NA TRBV30 TRBD2 CAWSGLVVGELFF TGTGCCTGGAGCGGACTAGTTGTCGGGGAGCTGTTTTTT
TRBJ1-2 once TRBV7-8 NA CASSFPGQDGYTF TGTGCCAGCAGCTTTCCGGGACAAGACGGCTACACCTTC
TRBJ2-6 NA TRBV6-1 NA CASSVRAQGVSGANVLTF TGTGCCAGCAGTGTCAGGGCACAGGGAGTTTCTGGGGCCAACGTCCTGACTTTC
TRBJ2-7 once TRBV7-9 NA CASSRSYEQYF TGTGCCAGCAGCCGCTCCTACGAGCAGTACTTC
TRBJ1-3 NA TRBV10-2 TRBD1 CASSVISGGAGSGNTIYF TGCGCCAGCAGTGTTATTTCAGGGGGCGCGGGATCTGGAAACACCATATATTTT
TRBJ2-3 NA TRBV5-1 TRBD2 CASSLGLAGGRTDTQYF TGCGCCAGCAGCCTGGGACTAGCGGGGGGGCGGACAGATACGCAGTATTTT
TRBJ2-2 NA TRBV14 TRBD1 CASSQGQGGTGELFF TGTGCCAGCAGCCAGGGACAGGGAGGTACCGGGGAGCTGTTTTTT
TRBJ1-6 NA TRBV5-1 TRBD1 CASSVGTGHSPLHF TGCGCCAGCAGTGTAGGGACAGGCCATTCACCCCTCCACTTT
TRBJ2-7 NA TRBV5-6 NA CASSLRQLVYEQYF TGTGCCAGCAGCTTGAGGCAGCTAGTTTACGAGCAGTACTTC
TRBJ2-3 NA TRBV30 NA CAWSVLEGDTQYF TGTGCCTGGAGTGTGCTTGAGGGAGATACGCAGTATTTT
TRBJ2-4 NA TRBV19 TRBD2 CASSGTSGGAVAKNIQYF TGTGCCAGTAGTGGCACTAGCGGGGGGGCCGTAGCCAAAAACATTCAGTACTTC
TRBJ2-1 NA TRBV27 TRBD2 CASSLYLAGNRYNEQFF TGTGCCAGCAGTTTATACCTAGCGGGGAATCGCTACAATGAGCAGTTCTTC
TRBJ2-7 NA TRBV4-1 TRBD1 CASSQERQGIYEQYF TGCGCCAGCAGCCAAGAGAGACAGGGTATCTACGAGCAGTACTTC
TRBJ1-2 once TRBV2 NA CASSDGVSPYGYTF TGTGCCAGCAGTGATGGAGTCTCCCCTTATGGCTACACCTTC
TRBJ1-2 once TRBV29-1 NA CSVVRGLSYGYTF TGCAGCGTTGTGAGGGGGTTAAGCTATGGCTACACCTTC
TRBJ2-1 NA TRBV29-1 TRBD2 CSVEELAGAYNEQFF TGCAGCGTTGAAGAGCTAGCGGGGGCTTACAATGAGCAGTTCTTC
TRBJ2-5 NA TRBV30 NA CAWSVPSQETQYF TGTGCCTGGAGTGTACCCAGCCAAGAGACCCAGTACTTC
TRBJ1-1 NA TRBV4-2 TRBD1 CASSRTGGTSEAFF TGTGCCAGCAGCCGAACAGGGGGAACATCTGAAGCTTTCTTT
TRBJ2-7 NA TRBV5-6 TRBD2 CASSLTTAGGTYEQYF TGTGCCAGCAGCTTGACCACGGCGGGGGGAACCTACGAGCAGTACTTC
TRBJ2-6 NA TRBV5-1 TRBD1 CASSGRTGSMNSGANVLTF TGCGCCAGCAGCGGAAGGACAGGGAGCATGAACTCTGGGGCCAACGTCCTGACTTTC
TRBJ1-5 NA TRBV11-2 NA CASSLGGRLNQPQHF TGTGCCAGCAGCTTAGGAGGGCGTTTAAATCAGCCCCAGCATTTT
TRBJ1-3 NA TRBV5-3 NA CARSSNWGPADSGNTIYF TGTGCCAGAAGCTCAAATTGGGGGCCCGCCGACTCTGGAAACACCATATATTTT
TRBJ2-2 once TRBV4-1 NA CASSLQTGYTGELFF TGCGCCAGCAGCCTACAGACAGGATACACCGGGGAGCTGTTTTTT
TRBJ1-5 NA TRBV7-2 NA CASSPFDNNQPQHF TGTGCCAGCAGCCCCTTTGACAACAATCAGCCCCAGCATTTT
TRBJ2-3 once TRBV9 TRBD2 CASSVGTSGGRTHTQYF TGTGCCAGCAGCGTAGGTACTAGCGGGGGACGCACACATACGCAGTATTTT
TRBJ1-2 NA TRBV7-9 TRBD1 CASSLIGQGEGYTF TGTGCCAGCAGCTTAATAGGACAGGGAGAGGGCTACACCTTC
TRBJ2-7 NA TRBV28 TRBD1 CASSRLRGKGEQYF TGTGCCAGCAGTCGACTCAGGGGGAAAGGAGAGCAGTACTTC
TRBJ2-7 NA TRBV29-1 TRBD1 CSVAGQGNEQYF TGCAGCGTTGCGGGACAGGGCAACGAGCAGTACTTC
TRBJ2-5 NA TRBV4-1 TRBD1 CASSSRQGLRETQYF TGCGCCAGCAGCTCCCGACAGGGATTGCGAGAGACCCAGTACTTC
TRBJ2-3 once TRBV2 TRBD2 CASSEGAAGGLTDTQYF TGTGCCAGCAGTGAGGGGGCGGCGGGGGGCCTCACAGATACGCAGTATTTT
TRBJ1-3 few TRBV9 NA CASSYTGYGNTIYF TGTGCCAGCAGCTACACAGGGTATGGAAACACCATATATTTT
TRBJ2-7 NA TRBV6-1 TRBD1 CATATGVSYEQYF TGTGCCACCGCGACAGGGGTCTCCTACGAGCAGTACTTC
TRBJ1-4 NA TRBV7-9 TRBD1 CSSSSIRRDRAHNEKLFF TGTTCCAGCAGCTCAATTAGGCGGGACAGGGCCCATAATGAAAAACTGTTTTTT
TRBJ2-3 NA TRBV6-5 TRBD1 CATRDSSTDTQYF TGTGCCACCCGGGACAGCAGCACAGATACGCAGTATTTT
TRBJ1-5 NA TRBV6-1 TRBD1 CASRGQGTTQPQHF TGTGCCAGCAGGGGACAGGGAACGACTCAGCCCCAGCATTTT
TRBJ1-4 NA TRBV6-5 TRBD1 CASRLTGPNEKLFF TGTGCCAGCAGGTTGACAGGGCCGAATGAAAAACTGTTTTTT
TRBJ1-1 once TRBV6-6 NA CASSFSTGNTEAFF TGTGCCAGCAGTTTCTCCACAGGGAACACTGAAGCTTTCTTT
TRBJ2-2 NA TRBV4-2 TRBD2 CAIGGTINAGELFF TGTGCCATCGGGGGGACTATTAACGCCGGGGAGCTGTTTTTT
TRBJ2-1 NA TRBV9 TRBD2 CASSPPSGGDGNEQFF TGTGCCAGCAGCCCCCCTAGCGGGGGGGATGGTAATGAGCAGTTCTTC
TRBJ2-7 NA TRBV6-1 NA CASSEAAGWGEQYF TGTGCCAGCAGTGAAGCGGCAGGGTGGGGCGAGCAGTACTTC
TRBJ2-1 once TRBV7-9 TRBD2 CASSLVAGGLGNEQFF TGTGCCAGCAGCTTAGTCGCGGGGGGCCTCGGGAATGAGCAGTTCTTC
TRBJ2-1 once TRBV7-2 TRBD2 CASSLVASGGGEQFF TGTGCCAGCAGCTTAGTAGCTAGCGGGGGTGGTGAGCAGTTCTTC
TRBJ2-3 NA TRBV13 TRBD2 CASSRASGGQVTDTQYF TGTGCCAGCAGCCGGGCTAGCGGGGGGCAGGTCACAGATACGCAGTATTTT
TRBJ1-2 NA TRBV2 TRBD1 CASSETDREGYTF TGTGCCAGCAGTGAAACCGACAGGGAAGGCTACACCTTC